A selection of T cell receptor beta chains follows, all from one sample in a study of OX40 agonist ivuxolimab in advanced cancers. Sequencing used immunoSEQ multiplex PCR; TCRdb keeps in-frame clones, though not all of them. This repertoire shows 75,000 to 100,000 clones, roughly 89% found once; its top ten account for roughly 0.5%. The material was CD4+ or CD8+ T cells sorted from blood, obtained in a trial of the OX40 agonist ivuxolimab. The source of these receptors is an adult with an advanced solid tumor such as melanoma, head and neck, liver or kidney cancer. The CDR3 runs from the conserved cysteine through the conserved F or W. Fields, in order: V gene, CDR3 protein.

V: TRBV5-1
CDR3: CASRGEVNQPQHF

V: TRBV7-2
CDR3: CASSLGSLVGGGIVDTQYF

V: TRBV18
CDR3: CASSVTGTEKLFF

V: TRBV4-2
CDR3: CASSQERTGHNEAFF

V: TRBV19
CDR3: CASSRGDRVSNQPQHF

V: TRBV7-8
CDR3: CASTFMGGGNQPQHF

V: TRBV19
CDR3: CASSGLGGSNQPQHF

V: TRBV7-2
CDR3: CASSSSKRRSYNEQFF

V: TRBV7-9
CDR3: CASSLSGAGETQYF

V: TRBV19
CDR3: CASTVPNQPQHF

V: TRBV25-1
CDR3: CASSGDPGADRGEKLFF

V: TRBV6-1
CDR3: CASSLTGIYGYTF

V: TRBV7-3
CDR3: CASSTGQGEAFF

V: TRBV19
CDR3: CASGGDQPQHF

V: TRBV5-1
CDR3: CASTLAGGGANVLTF

V: TRBV27
CDR3: CASSPWGFDYGYTF

V: TRBV7-2
CDR3: CASSPSRSGANVLTF

V: TRBV19
CDR3: CASSGRKGPVWNTEAFF

V: TRBV7-2
CDR3: CASSITTSGGAYEQYF

V: TRBV5-1
CDR3: CASSGPRGETQYF

V: TRBV7-2
CDR3: CASSLEFGQNPTPQHF

V: TRBV7-9
CDR3: CASSSTGSYEQYF

V: TRBV10-3
CDR3: CAISELLVSNSPLHF

V: TRBV10-2
CDR3: CASRVGGGGAYEQFF

V: TRBV7-2
CDR3: CASSPLGRGTGELFF

V: TRBV6-1
CDR3: CASSQAQGVTEQYF